The rows below give T cell receptor beta chains drawn from one sample of a study of cytomegalovirus exposure and HLA in healthy donors. Libraries were prepared by immunoSEQ multiplex PCR; TCRdb keeps only in-frame clonotypes and omits some of them. Here the sample spans around 280,000 clones, about 90% being singletons. The sample comprised PBMCs. These receptor sequences come from a woman younger than 30 in good health and CMV-seronegative. Each CDR3 is given with its conserved first and last residue. D genes are given only for firm matches. Clone size appears in some rows only: once, few, many, or a class for an expanded clone.

V gene	D gene	clone size	J gene	CDR3 DNA	CDR3 protein
TRBV13	TRBD2	once	TRBJ2-1	TGTGCCAGCAGCTTCGGAACGGGGGGGCGTCCTGAGCAGTTCTTC	CASSFGTGGRPEQFF
TRBV6-6	.	.	TRBJ1-1	TGTGCCAGCACGGAACCCCCCGAGGTCCTGGGAGCTTTCTTT	CASTEPPEVLGAFF
TRBV5-8	TRBD1	.	TRBJ2-5	TGTGCCAGTAGCCGCGGGACAGGGGACGAGACCCAGTACTTC	CASSRGTGDETQYF
TRBV10-2	TRBD2	once	TRBJ2-7	TGCGCCAGCGGGGGGGAGAGAGGTGATGTCTTC	CASGGERGDVF
TRBV27	.	.	TRBJ2-5	TGTGCCAGCAGCTTTTTAGCAGGGGAGACCCAGTACTTC	CASSFLAGETQYF
TRBV5-4	TRBD1	.	TRBJ2-1	TGTGCCAGCAGCTACCAGACAGGGGCCGATGAGCAGTTCTTC	CASSYQTGADEQFF
TRBV2	TRBD1	.	TRBJ2-7	TGTGCCAGCAGTGTGACAGGGGGCTCCTACGAGCAGTACTTC	CASSVTGGSYEQYF
TRBV5-8	.	.	TRBJ1-1	TGTGCCAGCAGCCGCGAGGCGAACACTGAAGCTTTCTTT	CASSREANTEAFF
TRBV11-2	.	.	TRBJ2-4	TGTGCCAGCAGCTTATGGACAAAAGCTACAGAAAACATTCAGTACTTC	CASSLWTKATENIQYF
TRBV7-9	.	.	TRBJ1-5	TGTGCCAGCAGCTTCGGGTCGGATCAGCCCCAGCATTTT	CASSFGSDQPQHF
TRBV11-2	TRBD2	.	TRBJ2-1	TGTGCCAGCAGCACCCAGCGGGGGGCGACCTACAATGAGCAGTTCTTC	CASSTQRGATYNEQFF
TRBV7-7	.	.	TRBJ1-4	TGTGCCAGCAGCCCTTTTGGGCAAGTTAATGAAAAACTGTTTTTT	CASSPFGQVNEKLFF
TRBV7-9	.	.	TRBJ1-2	TGTTCCAGCAGGCCAGAAGGGGAACTATATGGCTACACCTTC	CSSRPEGELYGYTF
TRBV11-2	.	.	TRBJ1-1	TGTGCCAGCAGCATCCCCCTGGGGGTTACAGGGTCCACTGAAGCTTTCTTT	CASSIPLGVTGSTEAFF
TRBV5-1	.	once	TRBJ1-2	TGCGCCATCAAAAAACGGGGGTCCGGCGGCTACACCTTC	CAIKKRGSGGYTF
TRBV11-2	.	.	TRBJ2-2	TGTGCCAGCAGCTTAGGCGGACTAAACACCGGGGAGCTGTTTTTT	CASSLGGLNTGELFF
TRBV5-1	.	once	TRBJ2-5	TGCGCCAGCAGCTTAGGGGGTCCAGAGACCCAGTACTTC	CASSLGGPETQYF
TRBV5-1	TRBD2	.	TRBJ2-1	TGCGCCAGCAGCATACTAGCGGGGGCTAACAATGAGCAGTTCTTC	CASSILAGANNEQFF
TRBV12-5	.	.	TRBJ1-5	TGTGCTAGTGCCAAAGAGGGGGAGGGGGGTCAGCCCCAGCATTTT	CASAKEGEGGQPQHF
TRBV29-1	TRBD1	.	TRBJ2-7	TGCAGCGTCACCGGGACAGCCTCCTACGAGCAGTACTTC	CSVTGTASYEQYF
TRBV7-9	.	.	TRBJ2-2	TGTGCCAGCAGCATCGGGACGAACACCGGGGAGCTGTTTTTT	CASSIGTNTGELFF
TRBV19	.	.	TRBJ1-1	TGTGCCAGTAGTATTTTGGGGAGCACTGAAGCTTTCTTT	CASSILGSTEAFF
TRBV7-9	TRBD1	once	TRBJ1-1	TGTGCCAGCCGTGAGGGGGCCTTGAACACTGAAGCTTTCTTT	CASREGALNTEAFF
TRBV18	.	few	TRBJ2-4	TGTGCCAGCTCACCAAGCGAAAACATTCAGTACTTC	CASSPSENIQYF
TRBV11-3	.	few	TRBJ2-7	TGTGCCAGCAGCTTCAGGGGTGACGAGCAGTACTTC	CASSFRGDEQYF
TRBV9	TRBD1	.	TRBJ1-2	TGTGCCAGCAGCGTAGCTGGACAGGGAAATGGCTACACCTTC	CASSVAGQGNGYTF
TRBV5-4	TRBD1	few	TRBJ2-5	TGTGCCAGCAGCGGCGGACAGGGGCTCTGGGAGACCCAGTACTTC	CASSGGQGLWETQYF
TRBV5-4	.	.	TRBJ1-6	TGTGCCAGCAGCTTGGTGGGGGGACGGAAAGCGGGTTCACCCCTCCACTTT	CASSLVGGRKAGSPLHF
TRBV7-9	.	.	TRBJ2-1	TGTTCCAGCAGCCCCGCCTACCCCTACAATGAGCAGTTCTTC	CSSSPAYPYNEQFF
TRBV6-5	.	.	TRBJ1-2	TGTGCCAGCAGACCAGCCGGGGAGATCTATGGCTACACCTTC	CASRPAGEIYGYTF
TRBV18	.	few	TRBJ2-5	TGTGCCAGCTCACCAGCGTCCCTGCAAGAGACCCAGTACTTC	CASSPASLQETQYF
TRBV6-4	.	.	TRBJ1-5	TGTGCCAGCAGTGCATGGCCCGTTGGGCCCCAGCATTTT	CASSAWPVGPQHF
TRBV19	.	.	TRBJ1-5	TGTGCCAGTAGTATTTGGGGGCCTAGGGGAAGCAATCAGCCCCAGCATTTT	CASSIWGPRGSNQPQHF
TRBV19	TRBD2	.	TRBJ2-1	TGTGCCAGTAGTCGGGGACTAGCGGGGGGCATCAGCTCCTACAATGAGCAGTTCTTC	CASSRGLAGGISSYNEQFF
TRBV7-8	TRBD1	.	TRBJ2-7	TGTGCCAGCAGCCCGACAGGGTTGACCTACGAGCAGTACTTC	CASSPTGLTYEQYF
TRBV6-6	TRBD2	.	TRBJ2-1	TGTGCCAGCATTCTAGCGGGAAGCAATGAGCAGTTCTTC	CASILAGSNEQFF
TRBV10-1	.	.	TRBJ2-3	TGCGCCAGCAGTGAGAACCAGGCTGGCACAGATACGCAGTATTTT	CASSENQAGTDTQYF
TRBV2	.	.	TRBJ1-1	TGTGCCAGCAGTCCCTTGGACAGCTCTGAAGCTTTCTTT	CASSPLDSSEAFF
TRBV6-1	.	.	TRBJ1-5	TGTGCCAGCAGATACACGGGTCGGGTTGATCAGCCCCAGCATTTT	CASRYTGRVDQPQHF
TRBV5-1	TRBD1	.	TRBJ1-1	TGCGCCAGCAAGGAGCGACAGGGCGGAACTGAAGCTTTCTTT	CASKERQGGTEAFF
TRBV6-5	TRBD2	.	TRBJ2-3	TGTGCCAGCAGTTCAAGGGGAATAGCGGGGGCAGATACGCAGTATTTT	CASSSRGIAGADTQYF
TRBV4-2	.	.	TRBJ2-7	TGTGCCAGCAGGCAGGGCGGGAACGAGCAGTACTTC	CASRQGGNEQYF
TRBV7-9	.	.	TRBJ2-7	TGTGCCAGCAGCTTAGCGAACGGGGGCTCCTACGAGCAGTACTTC	CASSLANGGSYEQYF
TRBV9	TRBD1	.	TRBJ2-7	TGTGCCAGCAGCCATGGGCTCGACAGGGACGAGCAGTACTTC	CASSHGLDRDEQYF
TRBV19	.	.	TRBJ2-7	TGTGCCAGTAGTATTCAGGGGCAGCAGTACTTC	CASSIQGQQYF
TRBV4-1	TRBD2	few	TRBJ2-3	TGCGCCAGCAGCCAAGTACCGACTAGCGGGCCCACAGATACGCAGTATTTT	CASSQVPTSGPTDTQYF
TRBV11-2	TRBD1	once	TRBJ1-6	TGTGCCAGCAGCTTAAACTCAGGGGGCGGACTCAATTCACCCCTCCACTTT	CASSLNSGGGLNSPLHF
TRBV19	TRBD2	.	TRBJ2-1	TGTGCCAGTAGTATGATAGCGGGGGCGACATATGAGCAGTTCTTC	CASSMIAGATYEQFF
TRBV5-6	TRBD2	.	TRBJ2-7	TGTGCCAGCAGCTTGAACATCGGGGGGTACGAGCAGTACTTC	CASSLNIGGYEQYF
TRBV9	TRBD1	.	TRBJ1-1	TGTGCCAGCAGCGTCGGACAGGGCTTGGGGAACACTGAAGCTTTCTTT	CASSVGQGLGNTEAFF
TRBV2	TRBD1	.	TRBJ2-7	TGTGCCAGCAGAGAATCGACAGGGGGTACCTACGAGCAGTACTTC	CASRESTGGTYEQYF
TRBV5-1	TRBD1	.	TRBJ2-7	TGCGCCAGCAGCTCTCCTCCGGGACAGGGGTCCTCCTACGAGCAGTACTTC	CASSSPPGQGSSYEQYF